One sample yielded the 28 T cell receptor beta chains listed below, sequenced in a study of blood T cell repertoires in COVID-19. Here immunoSEQ multiplex PCR was the method, and the copy in TCRdb shows in-frame clones only, minus some. The profile shows some 200,000 clones, about 80% of them singletons. The specimen was PBMCs or T cells enriched from blood (not recorded which). The receptors originated from a man between 35 and 55 years old who had recovered from COVID-19.

V is TRBV25-1 and J is TRBJ1-3, with TRBD1 matching 9 bases. This CDR3 spans 15 amino acids. Germline V gene lookup returns CDR1 MGHDK and CDR2 SYGVNS. Unmatched junction bases numbered 5, after V lost 4 bases and J lost 4 bases. CDR3 sequence: CASSATGGSGNTIYF. CDR3 coding DNA: TGTGCCAGCAGTGCTACAGGGGGCAGCGGAAACACCATATATTTT.

The V gene is TRBV18, the J gene TRBJ2-7; 7 bases agree with TRBD2. This CDR3 region has 16 residues. The V gene end was trimmed by 3 bases and the J gene end by 0 bases; junction bases not matched to a gene: 8. Germline CDR1 KGHSH, CDR2 LQKENI. CDR3 DNA sequence: TGTGCCAGCTCACCCCGTTCCGGGACTAACTCCTACGAGCAGTACTTC. Residues: CASSPRSGTNSYEQYF.

The V gene is TRBV11-2, the J gene TRBJ2-5, with D possibly matching TRBD2 (6 bases). Trimming removed 1 base at V and 5 bases at J, with 8 bases between. CDR1 is SGHAT, CDR2 FQNNGV, per germline. The CDR3 covers 13 residues. Written as DNA, the CDR3 is TGTGCCAGCAGCTTAGGCGGGGCGGAGACCCAGTACTTC. The encoded protein is CASSLGGAETQYF.

V usage is TRBV19 and J usage is TRBJ1-5; D gene uncertain. V lost 4 bases and J lost 11, with 12 bases in between. The CDR3 contains 12 residues. CDR1 and CDR2 (germline): LNHDA, SQIVND (reference sequence). The CDR3 here is CASSTAQRAQHF. The CDR3, as DNA: TGTGCCAGTAGTACCGCACAGAGGGCCCAGCATTTT.

Concerning this clone itself: Other DNA variants within this sample encode the same CDR3. The chain employs TRBV9 and TRBJ1-3; 9 bases are a match to TRBD1. The J segment lost 2 bases and the V segment lost 3 bases, leaving 3 bases of the junction unmatched. The CDR3 spans 15 residues. Germline V gene lookup returns CDR1 SGDLS and CDR2 YYNGEE. CDR3 sequence (DNA): TGTGCCAGCAGCGCAACAGGGGGCACTGGAAACACCATATATTTT. Translation gives CASSATGGTGNTIYF.

V gene TRBV5-1 combines with J gene TRBJ1-6; 9 bases are a match to TRBD1. Trimming at V came to 1 base and at J to 5 bases, leaving 10 bases not matched to a gene. The V gene's germline CDR1 is SGHRS and CDR2 YFSETQ. The length of the CDR3 is 18 residues. CDR3 residues: CASSLYHGDRVDNSPLHF. CDR3 in DNA: TGCGCCAGCAGCTTGTATCATGGGGACAGGGTGGATAATTCACCCCTCCACTTT.

The rearrangement links TRBV28 to TRBJ1-1; a possible D gene is TRBD1 (5 bases). The V end was cut by 6 bases, the J end by 11 bases, with 16 bases between. This CDR3 contains 12 residues. CDR1 and CDR2 (germline): MDHEN, SYDVKM. CDR3 in amino acids: CASSFKFRDAFF. In nucleotides, the CDR3 is TGTGCCAGCAGCTTTAAATTCAGGGATGCTTTCTTT. Full variable domain (remainder filled in from reference TRBV28 and TRBJ1-1): DVKVTQSSRYLVKRTGEKVFLECVQDMDHENMFWYRQDPGLGLRLIYFSYDVKMKEKGDIPEGYSVSREKKERFSLILESASTNQTSMYLCASSFKFRDAFFGQGTRLTVV.

This clone was found many times. The chain combines TRBV6-2 or TRBV6-3 with TRBJ1-2; 8 nucleotides match TRBD1. Germline V gene data show CDR1 as MNHEY and CDR2 as SVGEGT. The CDR3 runs to 13 residues. The V and J ends lost 1 base and 8 bases, in that order; junction bases with no gene match: 3. CDR3 region: CASSYLTGDGYTF. The CDR3 DNA reads TGTGCCAGCAGTTACTTGACAGGGGACGGCTACACCTTC.

This clone was counted a few times. V is TRBV4-1 and J is TRBJ1-2; maybe TRBD1 (5 bases). Germline CDR1 and CDR2: MGHRA and YSYEKL. The CDR3 spans 15 residues. V was shortened by 5 bases and J by 3 bases, with 16 bases between the two germline ends. CDR3 coding DNA: TGCGCCAGCAGCTCCCCCCTGGGGGGACACTATGGCTACACCTTC. Translation: CASSSPLGGHYGYTF.

V usage is TRBV6-5 and J usage is TRBJ2-6; no clear D gene. Germline loops: CDR1 MNHEY, CDR2 SVGAGI. This CDR3 has 14 residues. With 6 bases removed from V and 3 bases from J, the gap between germline ends came to 9 bases. CDR3 loop: CASRQAYGANVLTF. Here the CDR3 DNA reads TGTGCCAGCAGGCAGGCTTATGGGGCCAACGTCCTGACTTTC.

The V and J genes are TRBV29-1 and TRBJ1-2; the match to TRBD1 covers 10 bases. With 7 bases clipped from V and 1 base from J, the junction kept 9 bases outside the gene matches. Germline-derived CDR1 and CDR2 are SQVTM and ANQGSEA. The CDR3 sequence is 15 residues long. CDR3 nucleotide sequence: TGCAGCGCTGGACAGGGGGACCGACTTAACTATGGCTACACCTTC. Protein product: CSAGQGDRLNYGYTF.

This chain connects TRBV11-3 to TRBJ2-2; maybe TRBD2 (6 bases). V was cut by 3 bases and J by 7 bases, with 9 bases left in between. Germline CDR1 is SGHNT and CDR2 is YENEEA. CDR3 length equals 13 residues. Here the CDR3 reads CASSFRGDGELFF. Here the CDR3 DNA reads TGTGCCAGCAGCTTCCGCGGGGACGGGGAGCTGTTTTTT.

This chain links TRBV6-5 with TRBJ1-2; D might be TRBD1 (5 bases). The germline V and J ends were trimmed by 7 bases and 7 bases, with 22 bases remaining between them. This CDR3 is 15 amino acids long. Germline CDR1 MNHEY, CDR2 SVGAGI. CDR3 amino acids: CASIEDRRGTGGYTF. The DNA of the CDR3 is TGTGCCAGCATCGAAGATAGACGGGGGACTGGTGGCTACACCTTC.

The chain recombines TRBV28 with TRBJ1-2, with TRBD1 matching 10 bases. The germline gives CDR1 MDHEN, CDR2 SYDVKM. This CDR3 region has 17 residues. Germline trimming cut 3 bases from V and 8 bases from J; bases unmatched to any gene: 15. The CDR3 sequence is CASSFGTGVLYRTGYTF. Written as DNA, the CDR3 is TGTGCCAGCAGTTTCGGGACAGGGGTTCTTTATCGTACCGGCTACACCTTC.

CDR3 in amino acids: CASHPGSIRGSYGYTF. The CDR3 region has the DNA TGCGCCAGCCACCCGGGTTCAATAAGGGGTTCCTATGGCTACACCTTC. The genes are TRBV4-1 and TRBJ1-2; D is perhaps TRBD1 (5 bases). V was pared by 8 bases and J by 4 bases, with 23 bases between. The germline gives CDR1 MGHRA, CDR2 YSYEKL. The CDR3 contains 16 residues.

This rearrangement joins TRBV5-1 to TRBJ1-1; 8 bases align to TRBD1. Germline CDR1 SGHRS, CDR2 YFSETQ. Unmatched junction bases numbered 5, after V lost 3 bases and J lost 1 base. The CDR3 runs 15 residues. This CDR3 reads CASSSITGGNTEAFF. The CDR3 bases are TGCGCCAGCAGCTCTATTACAGGGGGGAACACTGAAGCTTTCTTT.

The J gene is TRBJ2-1, the V gene TRBV2; 9 nucleotides line up with TRBD2. The germline gives CDR1 SNHLY, CDR2 FYNNEI. CDR3 length: 15 amino acids. J was trimmed by 7 bases and V by 6 bases; bases with no gene match: 10. The CDR3 region is CASSARAGGSNEQFF. DNA for the CDR3: TGTGCCAGCAGCGCAAGGGCGGGGGGGTCTAATGAGCAGTTCTTC.

The V call is TRBV6-6, the J call TRBJ1-3, with 7 bases aligning to TRBD1. Germline-derived CDR1 and CDR2 are MNHNY and SVGAGI (reference sequence). This CDR3 comprises 14 residues. V gave up 6 bases and J gave up 3 bases; unmatched junction bases: 5. The CDR3 sequence is CASSGTEGGNTIYF. The CDR3 DNA follows: TGTGCCAGCAGCGGGACAGAAGGTGGAAACACCATATATTTT.

The chain carries TRBV3-1 (or the pseudogene TRBV3-2) and TRBJ1-4; 7 positions agree with TRBD1. This CDR3 comprises 15 residues. CDR1 and CDR2 (germline): LGHDT, YNNKEL (reference sequence). V shed 3 bases and J 5 bases; nucleotides not matched to a gene: 6. In DNA form, the CDR3 reads TGTGCCAGCAGCCAGAGACAGGGCCTAAATGAAAAACTGTTTTTT. This translates into CASSQRQGLNEKLFF.

The chain couples TRBV4-1 to TRBJ1-1, with 7 bases aligning to TRBD1. V gave up 8 bases and J gave up 0 bases; unmatched junction bases: 6. The CDR3 extends over 14 amino acids. In germline, CDR1 is MGHRA, CDR2 YSYEKL. The CDR3 reads CASQKQGLNTEAFF. The CDR3 coding sequence is TGCGCCAGCCAAAAACAGGGGCTGAACACTGAAGCTTTCTTT.

The chain is built from TRBV4-2 and TRBJ2-7; 11 positions match TRBD2. Per the germline V gene, CDR1 is LGHNA and CDR2 is YNFKEQ. The ends lost 0 bases at V and 3 bases at J; junction bases unmatched: 10. The CDR3 length is 18 residues. CDR3 DNA: TGTGCCAGCAGCCAAGAGTCCCCGACTAGCGGGACTTACTACGAGCAGTACTTC. This encodes CASSQESPTSGTYYEQYF.

This sequence joins TRBV7-9 and TRBJ2-1; D is uncertain. The CDR3 spans 12 residues. The ends were cut back, 6 bases at V and 5 bases at J, with 8 bases in the middle. Germline lookup yields CDR1 SEHNR and CDR2 FQNEAQ (reference sequence). CDR3 sequence reads: CASRTTNNEQFF. DNA for the CDR3: TGTGCCAGCAGGACCACTAACAATGAGCAGTTCTTC. Full variable domain (outside the CDR3, taken from reference TRBV7-9 and TRBJ2-1): DTGVSQNPRHKITKRGQNVTFRCDPISEHNRLYWYRQTLGQGPEFLTYFQNEAQLEKSRLLSDRFSAERPKGSFSTLEIQRTEQGDSAMYLCASRTTNNEQFFGPGTRLTVL.

The CDR3 here is CASSFGLAGAYEQYF. In DNA form, the CDR3 reads TGCGCCAGCAGCTTCGGGCTAGCGGGGGCCTACGAGCAGTACTTC. The chain couples TRBV5-1 to TRBJ2-7; 10 bases fit TRBD2. Looked up from germline, CDR1 is SGHRS and CDR2 is YFSETQ. This CDR3 is built from 15 residues. With V trimmed by 2 bases and J by 2 bases, 4 bases remained unmatched.

V gene TRBV5-5 combines with J gene TRBJ1-2; TRBD1 is a possible D gene (6 bases). V was pared by 6 bases and J by 8 bases, with 14 bases between. CDR3 length: 12 amino acids. The V gene's germline CDR1 is SGHKS and CDR2 YYEKEE (reference sequence). CDR3 amino acids: CASNRLGAGYTF. The CDR3 coding sequence is TGTGCCAGCAACCGCCTGGGGGCGGGCTACACCTTC. The variable domain in full, with the rest retrieved from reference TRBV5-5 and TRBJ1-2, is DAGVTQSPTHLIKTRGQQVTLRCSPISGHKSVSWYQQVLGQGPQFIFQYYEKEERGRGNFPDRFSARQFPNYSSELNVNALLLGDSALYLCASNRLGAGYTFGSGTRLTVV.

J is TRBJ1-2 and V is TRBV5-1, with 9 positions matching TRBD1. CDR3 length: 13 residues. Per germline, CDR1 SGHRS and CDR2 YFSETQ. The junction had 6 bases not matched to a gene; V was cut back by 4 bases and J by 8 bases. In DNA form, the CDR3 reads TGCGCCAGCAGCCCGGGACAGGGCCACGGCTACACCTTC. Amino acid sequence: CASSPGQGHGYTF.

The V and J genes are TRBV4-1 and TRBJ1-6; tentative D call: TRBD1 (6 bases). Germline V gene data show CDR1 as MGHRA and CDR2 as YSYEKL. V lost 1 base and J 0 bases, leaving 13 bases between the germline ends. The CDR3 is 18 amino acids. The CDR3 DNA follows: TGCGCCAGCAGCCAAGCTTTAGGACAGAGCTCCTATAATTCACCCCTCCACTTT. It yields the protein CASSQALGQSSYNSPLHF.

The gene calls are TRBV9 and TRBJ1-1, with 10 bases matching TRBD1. With V trimmed by 4 bases and J by 1 base, 10 bases remained unmatched. The CDR3 length is 17 residues. Germline V gives CDR1 SGDLS, CDR2 YYNGEE. Here the CDR3 DNA reads TGTGCCAGCAGCAAAGGGACAGGGGCTGGCAGGAACACTGAAGCTTTCTTT. Protein product: CASSKGTGAGRNTEAFF.

This chain joins TRBV28 and TRBJ2-1; 9 bases fit TRBD2. V lost 5 bases to trimming and J lost 4 bases; unmatched junction nucleotides: 6. Germline V CDR1 and CDR2: MDHEN, SYDVKM. The CDR3 spans 15 residues. Here the CDR3 DNA reads TGTGCCAGCAGTAAAGAGCGGGGGGTATACAATGAGCAGTTCTTC. It encodes CASSKERGVYNEQFF.